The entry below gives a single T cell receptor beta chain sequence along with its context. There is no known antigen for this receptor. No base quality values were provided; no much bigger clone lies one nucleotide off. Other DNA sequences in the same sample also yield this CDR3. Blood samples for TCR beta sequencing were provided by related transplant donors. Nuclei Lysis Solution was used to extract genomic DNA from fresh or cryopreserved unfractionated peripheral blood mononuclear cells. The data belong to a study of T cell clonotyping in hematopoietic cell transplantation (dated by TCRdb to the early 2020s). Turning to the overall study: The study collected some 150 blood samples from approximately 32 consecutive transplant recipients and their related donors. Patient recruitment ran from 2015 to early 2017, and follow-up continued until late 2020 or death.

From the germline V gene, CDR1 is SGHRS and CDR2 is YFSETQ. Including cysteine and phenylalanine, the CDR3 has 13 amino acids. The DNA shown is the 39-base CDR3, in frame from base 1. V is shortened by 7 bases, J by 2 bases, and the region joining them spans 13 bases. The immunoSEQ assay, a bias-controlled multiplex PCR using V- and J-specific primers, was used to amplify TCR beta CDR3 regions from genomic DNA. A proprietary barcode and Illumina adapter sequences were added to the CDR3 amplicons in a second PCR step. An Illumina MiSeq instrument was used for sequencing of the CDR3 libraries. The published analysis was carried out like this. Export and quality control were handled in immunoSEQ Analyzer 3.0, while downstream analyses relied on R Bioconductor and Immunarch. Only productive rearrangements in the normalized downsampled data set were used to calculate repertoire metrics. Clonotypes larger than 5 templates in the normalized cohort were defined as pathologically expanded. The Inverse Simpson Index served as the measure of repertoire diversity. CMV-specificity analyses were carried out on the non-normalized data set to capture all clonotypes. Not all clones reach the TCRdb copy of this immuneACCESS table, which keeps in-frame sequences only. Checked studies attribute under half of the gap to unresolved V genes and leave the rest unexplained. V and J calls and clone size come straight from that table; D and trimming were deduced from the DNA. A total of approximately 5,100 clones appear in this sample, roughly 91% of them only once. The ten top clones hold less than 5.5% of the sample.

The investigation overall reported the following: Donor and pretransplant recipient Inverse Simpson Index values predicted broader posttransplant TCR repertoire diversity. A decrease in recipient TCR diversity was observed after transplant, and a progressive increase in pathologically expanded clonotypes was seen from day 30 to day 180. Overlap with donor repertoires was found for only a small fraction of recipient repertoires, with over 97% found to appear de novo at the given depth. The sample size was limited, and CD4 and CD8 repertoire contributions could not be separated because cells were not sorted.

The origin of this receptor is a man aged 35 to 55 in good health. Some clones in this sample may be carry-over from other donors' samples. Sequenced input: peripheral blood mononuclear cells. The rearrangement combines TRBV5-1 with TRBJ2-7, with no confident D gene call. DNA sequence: TGCGCCAGCGCCCCGGACGTAGCCTACGAGCAGTACTTC. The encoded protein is CASAPDVAYEQYF.